Below, 29 T cell receptor beta chains from the same sample are listed, as sequenced in a study of regulatory T cells in long-lasting Graves disease. This sample's time point: newly diagnosed GD, antithyroid drugs for less than 3 months. With RNA extracted from PBMCs as input, the TCR library was made. Construction of the TCR beta libraries employed iRepertoire HTBI primers in conjunction with Arm-PCR of CDR3 regions. Using its own MiXCR run on the multiplex PCR reads, TCRdb lists one record per CDR3 protein. Here the sample spans over 500,000 distinct CDR3 sequences, approximately 15% being singletons. This sample also belongs to another study, concerning T cells in Graves' hyperthyroidism and ophthalmopathy.

The sample was peripheral blood mononuclear cells (PBMCs), taken at new diagnosis, from a patient treated with antithyroid drugs. The receptor source for this set is a woman in her twenties or thirties with Graves disease.

The CDR3 DNA reads TGTGCCAGTAGTATAGACAGCTTCGACGTTATGAACACTGAAGCTTTCTTT. Protein sequence: CASSIDSFDVMNTEAFF. V usage is TRBV19 and J usage is TRBJ1-1; D is undetermined. In germline, CDR1 is LNHDA, CDR2 SQIVND (reference sequence). The CDR3 sequence is 17 residues long. The V end lost 0 bases, the J end lost 0 bases, and 14 bases lay between the germline ends. Full variable domain (rest looked up from reference TRBV19 and TRBJ1-1): DGGITQSPKYLFRKEGQNVTLSCEQNLNHDAMYWYRQDPGQGLRLIYYSQIVNDFQKGDIAEGYSVSREKKESFPLTVTSAQKNPTAFYLCASSIDSFDVMNTEAFFGQGTRLTVV.

The J gene is TRBJ2-5, the V gene TRBV20-1, with D possibly TRBD2 on 6 matching bases. Per the germline V gene, CDR1 is DFQATT and CDR2 is SNEGSKA (reference sequence). V gave up 6 bases and J gave up 4 bases, with 18 bases separating them. This CDR3 region has 14 residues. The CDR3 is CSATLGTLGETQYF. The CDR3 DNA reads TGCAGTGCCACACTCGGGACTCTCGGAGAGACCCAGTACTTC.

This clonotype was seen ten or more times. The rearrangement uses TRBV28 and TRBJ2-7, with D tentatively TRBD2 (5 bases). The CDR3 sequence is 16 residues long. V lost 7 bases and J lost 2, with 21 bases in between. CDR1 is MDHEN and CDR2 is SYDVKM in the germline V gene. CDR3 nucleotides: TGTGCCAGCACCGGGATGTCTGCGGGCCGCACCTACGAGCAGTACTTC. It codes for CASTGMSAGRTYEQYF.

V gene TRBV29-1 combines with J gene TRBJ2-3; D not certain. V was shortened by 0 bases and J by 2 bases, with 15 bases between the two germline ends. Germline lookup yields CDR1 SQVTM and CDR2 ANQGSEA. The CDR3 contains 16 residues. The CDR3 loop reads CSVEDVNYLNTDTQYF. CDR3 DNA: TGCAGCGTTGAAGATGTCAACTACCTAAACACAGATACGCAGTATTTT.

The gene calls are TRBV20-1 and TRBJ2-5; 10 positions match TRBD1. The CDR3 length is 15 residues. Germline trimming cut 6 bases from V and 5 bases from J; bases unmatched to any gene: 12. In germline, CDR1 is DFQATT, CDR2 SNEGSKA (reference sequence). CDR3 DNA: TGCAGTGCCGGAAGGGGGGACAGGGGATCCGAGACCCAGTACTTC. Translating it yields CSAGRGDRGSETQYF.

Regarding this clonotype: The CDR3 end shows no conserved phenylalanine or tryptophan, and so a read error is likely. The V call is TRBV28, the J call TRBJ2-1, with unresolved D. Trimming took 2 bases from V and 7 from J, leaving 0 bases between them. The germline gives CDR1 MDHEN, CDR2 SYDVKM. This CDR3 comprises 10 residues. CDR3 residues: CASSLNEQFL. In DNA form, the CDR3 reads TGTGCCAGCAGTTTAAATGAGCAGTTCCTC.

Many counts were recorded for this clonotype. The gene calls are TRBV6-1 and TRBJ1-1; TRBD1 agrees at 12 bases. Germline loops: CDR1 MNHNS, CDR2 SASEGT. Germline trimming cut 8 bases from V and 0 bases from J; bases unmatched to any gene: 4. This CDR3 comprises 15 residues. The CDR3 region is CASRDRGPMNTEAFF. The CDR3 coding sequence is TGTGCCAGCCGGGACAGGGGGCCCATGAACACTGAAGCTTTCTTT.

In this sample, this clonotype turned up many times. The chain has TRBV5-1 and TRBJ1-1; no clear D. Trimming removed 7 bases at V and 1 base at J, with 11 bases between. This CDR3 has 13 amino acids. Germline V gene lookup returns CDR1 SGHRS and CDR2 YFSETQ. The chain's CDR3 is CASGPRGNTEAFF. The CDR3 DNA is TGCGCCAGCGGACCGCGGGGGAACACTGAAGCTTTCTTT.

The chain is built from TRBV19 and TRBJ2-3, with D unresolved. Per the germline V gene, CDR1 is LNHDA and CDR2 is SQIVND (reference sequence). V was pared by 3 bases and J by 2 bases, with 9 bases between. The CDR3 covers 14 residues. The CDR3 bases are TGTGCCAGTAGTATCTCCCGGAACACAGATACGCAGTATTTT. This gives the protein CASSISRNTDTQYF.

This clonotype was seen only a few times. J is TRBJ2-5 and V is TRBV7-6, with 10 bases identical to TRBD1. Germline values: CDR1 SGHVS, CDR2 FNYEAQ. V was pared by 3 bases and J by 4 bases, with 8 bases of the junction left unmatched. The CDR3 has 16 residues. The CDR3, as DNA: TGTGCCAGCAGCTTGGGACAGGGGATCTTTCCAGAGACCCAGTACTTC. This translates into CASSLGQGIFPETQYF.

Points on this clonotype: A far larger clone is just one base off, so this is likely a read error. The genes are TRBV6-1 and TRBJ1-2; 7 positions agree with TRBD1. V shed 6 bases and J 3 bases; nucleotides not matched to a gene: 4. The germline gives CDR1 MNHNS, CDR2 SASEGT. There are 13 residues in the CDR3. The CDR3 here is CASSGQEDYGYTF. CDR3 bases: TGTGCCAGCAGCGGACAGGAGGACTATGGCTACACCTTC.

The rearrangement links TRBV7-9 to TRBJ1-4; 7 nucleotides match TRBD1. There are 21 residues in the CDR3. The trim removed 2 bases at V and 0 bases at J, leaving 18 bases unmatched. CDR1 is SEHNR, CDR2 FQNEAQ, per germline (reference sequence). CDR3 protein: CASSLSLEGTVDTTTNEKLFF. CDR3 nucleotide sequence: TGTGCCAGCAGCTTAAGTCTAGAAGGGACAGTGGATACTACAACTAATGAAAAACTGTTTTTT.

This clonotype was counted ten times or more. J is TRBJ2-6 and V is TRBV27; 7 bases are shared with TRBD1. The CDR3 contains 17 residues. Germline lookup yields CDR1 MNHEY and CDR2 SMNVEV (reference sequence). V gave up 3 bases and J gave up 1 base; unmatched junction bases: 6. The CDR3 nucleotides read TGTGCCAGCAGTTTGTACAAACAGGGGTCTGGGGCCAACGTCCTGACTTTC. It specifies CASSLYKQGSGANVLTF.

This clonotype was counted at least ten times. The chain combines TRBV28 with TRBJ1-2, with 8 bases aligning to TRBD1. V was clipped by 6 bases and J by 3 bases; unmatched bases: 12. This CDR3 region has 16 residues. Per the germline V gene, CDR1 is MDHEN and CDR2 is SYDVKM. In DNA, the CDR3 is TGTGCCAGCAGGAGCGCAGACACAGGGGGGGACTATGGCTACACCTTC. Its protein product is CASRSADTGGDYGYTF.

This clonotype showed up many times. Written as DNA, the CDR3 is TGTGCCAGCAAAGGACAGGGTTTCTATGGCTACACCTTC. Residues: CASKGQGFYGYTF. This chain links TRBV2 with TRBJ1-2; 8 nucleotides align to TRBD1. This CDR3 region has 13 residues. The ends lost 7 bases at V and 4 bases at J; junction bases unmatched: 5. Germline V gene data show CDR1 as SNHLY and CDR2 as FYNNEI.

This clonotype was observed a few times. The chain links TRBV28 to TRBJ2-4, with 11 nucleotides matching TRBD1. This CDR3 region has 16 residues. The J segment lost 8 bases and the V segment lost 1 base, leaving 7 bases of the junction unmatched. In germline, CDR1 is MDHEN, CDR2 SYDVKM. The DNA for the CDR3 is TGTGCCAGCAGTTTATACATAGGGACAGGGGGGGACATTCAGTACTTC. Residues: CASSLYIGTGGDIQYF.

This clonotype was counted ten times or more. The rearrangement links TRBV5-1 to TRBJ2-1; possible D gene TRBD1, 6 bases. The CDR3 is 17 residues long. Germline CDR1 is SGHRS and CDR2 is YFSETQ. Trimming took 0 bases from V and 5 from J, leaving 18 bases between them. The CDR3 nucleotides read TGCGCCAGCAGCTTGGCGCAGGGGTTTTTGTTGGACAATGAGCAGTTCTTC. Its translation is CASSLAQGFLLDNEQFF.

Only a few counts were recorded for this clonotype. J is TRBJ1-1 and V is TRBV6-6; weak D call: TRBD1 (5 bases). CDR1 is MNHNY and CDR2 is SVGAGI in the germline V gene (reference sequence). The V end lost 0 bases, the J end lost 0 bases, and 11 bases lay between the germline ends. The CDR3 runs 16 residues. The CDR3 coding sequence is TGTGCCAGCAGTTACTCGATAGGGGCCATGAACACTGAAGCTTTCTTT. Residues: CASSYSIGAMNTEAFF.

The rearrangement joins TRBV19 to TRBJ2-1; a possible D gene is TRBD2 (6 bases). This CDR3 region has 13 residues. In germline, CDR1 is LNHDA, CDR2 SQIVND (reference sequence). V was cut by 6 bases and J by 4 bases, with 10 bases left in between. Here the CDR3 reads CASRVSGYNEQFF. The CDR3 region has the DNA TGTGCCAGTAGAGTTAGCGGTTACAATGAGCAGTTCTTC.

This clonotype was counted at least ten times. The chain recombines TRBV28 with TRBJ2-7, with D hard to call. The CDR3 contains 13 residues. V was shortened by 2 bases and J by 0 bases, with 5 bases between the two germline ends. CDR1 is MDHEN and CDR2 is SYDVKM in the germline V gene. The CDR3 spells CASSLHYSYEQYF. CDR3 nucleotide sequence: TGTGCCAGCAGTTTACACTACTCCTACGAGCAGTACTTC.

The genes are TRBV20-1 and TRBJ1-2; TRBD1 matches at 12 bases. The CDR3 loop spans 15 amino acids. Germline CDR1 is DFQATT and CDR2 is SNEGSKA (reference sequence). The junction had 11 bases not matched to a gene; V was cut back by 7 bases and J by 5 bases. This CDR3 is CSVNRPGQGAYGYTF. The CDR3 DNA reads as TGCAGTGTTAATCGTCCGGGACAGGGGGCATATGGCTACACCTTC.

This clonotype came up a few times. A clone one base away is much larger, so this may be a read error. The chain links TRBV6-2 or TRBV6-3 to TRBJ2-3, with D perhaps TRBD1 or TRBD2 (6 bases each). The last part of the DNA fits TRBJ2-5 better; the J call may be wrong. Germline CDR1 reads MNHEY; CDR2 reads SVGEGT. This CDR3 spans 12 amino acids. The CDR3 is CASRGGQEAQYF. DNA for the CDR3: TGTGCCAGCAGGGGGGGACAAGAGGCCCAGTACTTC.

This clonotype was recorded many times. The CDR3 loop is CASSLGIYEQYF. CDR3 in DNA: TGTGCCAGCAGTTTGGGGATCTACGAGCAGTACTTC. The genes are TRBV28 and TRBJ2-7, with D unclear. Germline lookup yields CDR1 MDHEN and CDR2 SYDVKM. With 3 bases removed from V and 3 bases from J, the gap between germline ends came to 6 bases. The CDR3 covers 12 residues.

The chain has TRBV6-5 and TRBJ1-4; the D gene is possibly TRBD1 (5 bases). The CDR3 is 15 amino acids. Per the germline V gene, CDR1 is MNHEY and CDR2 is SVGAGI. V was cut by 2 bases and J by 0 bases, with 7 bases left in between. DNA for the CDR3: TGTGCCAGCAGTTACGACAGTGCAACTAATGAAAAACTGTTTTTT. Encoded protein: CASSYDSATNEKLFF.

This clonotype has a count of ten or more. The V call is TRBV5-1, the J call TRBJ2-3; the match to TRBD2 covers 7 bases. The length of the CDR3 is 16 residues. J was trimmed by 4 bases and V by 0 bases; bases with no gene match: 8. Germline lookup yields CDR1 SGHRS and CDR2 YFSETQ. CDR3 sequence reads: CASSLVAGEVPDTQYF. The CDR3 DNA is TGCGCCAGCAGCTTGGTGGCGGGAGAGGTCCCAGATACGCAGTATTTT.

At least ten counts were recorded for this clonotype. V usage is TRBV28 and J usage is TRBJ2-7, with 9 positions matching TRBD2. The germline CDR1 and CDR2 sequences are MDHEN and SYDVKM. This CDR3 is 15 amino acids long. J was trimmed by 4 bases and V by 4 bases; bases with no gene match: 8. The CDR3 sequence is CASSYIGSGGYEQYF. Written as DNA, the CDR3 is TGTGCCAGCAGTTATATAGGTAGCGGGGGATACGAGCAGTACTTC.

Turning to this clonotype: A much larger clone lies one base from this, so it may be a read error. This chain uses TRBV20-1 with TRBJ1-2; D is possibly TRBD1 (6 bases). The CDR3 sequence is 13 residues long. Germline CDR1 DFQATT, CDR2 SNEGSKA (reference sequence). CDR3: CSAEMGGGYGHTF. The CDR3 DNA reads TGCAGTGCTGAGATGGGGGGCGGCTATGGCCACACCTTC.

In regard to this clonotype: A single base separates this from a much larger clone, so it may be a read error. The chain uses TRBV6-1 and TRBJ2-5; D may be TRBD1 (5 bases). This CDR3 is 13 amino acids long. Germline V CDR1 and CDR2: MNHNS, SASEGT. Trimming removed 7 bases at V and 1 base at J, with 10 bases between. The CDR3 coding sequence is TGTGCCAGCAACCTAGGGGCCCAAGAGACCCAGTACTTC. Translating it yields CASNLGAQETQYF.

Here the CDR3 DNA reads TGCAGTGCTCTACCGAGAGGGGAGGGAAGGAGTGGCTACACCTTC. Translating it yields CSALPRGEGRSGYTF. This sequence joins TRBV20-1 and TRBJ1-2; D may be TRBD1 (5 bases). Trimming shortened V by 5 bases and J by 7 bases, and 23 bases separated the two germline ends. The germline CDR1 and CDR2 sequences are DFQATT and SNEGSKA (reference sequence). The CDR3 extends over 15 amino acids.